This T cell receptor (beta chain) was recorded in a study of T-cell reconstitution after alpha-beta-depleted transplantation in children. Germline CDR1 SGHRS, CDR2 YFSETQ. This CDR3 is 14 amino acids long. J gave up 10 bases and V 0 bases, and 7 bases lay outside the gene matches. This clonotype was counted ten times or more. Preparation of the TCRbeta library used unique molecular identifiers. TCRdb itself ran the PCR reads through MiXCR, one entry per CDR3 protein. The sample consists of about 610,000 distinct CDR3 sequences, under 12% of them appearing once. This specimen consisted of PBMCs from the stem cell graft donor, obtained from the stem cell graft. The source of this sequence is a human donor who donated a stem cell graft to a child with acute myeloid leukemia. The V call is TRBV5-1, the J call TRBJ1-1; TRBD1 matches 9 bases. CDR3 nucleotides: TGCGCCAGCAGCTTGGAACAGGGGGCTAGTAGAGCTTTCTTT. Translating gives CASSLEQGASRAFF.